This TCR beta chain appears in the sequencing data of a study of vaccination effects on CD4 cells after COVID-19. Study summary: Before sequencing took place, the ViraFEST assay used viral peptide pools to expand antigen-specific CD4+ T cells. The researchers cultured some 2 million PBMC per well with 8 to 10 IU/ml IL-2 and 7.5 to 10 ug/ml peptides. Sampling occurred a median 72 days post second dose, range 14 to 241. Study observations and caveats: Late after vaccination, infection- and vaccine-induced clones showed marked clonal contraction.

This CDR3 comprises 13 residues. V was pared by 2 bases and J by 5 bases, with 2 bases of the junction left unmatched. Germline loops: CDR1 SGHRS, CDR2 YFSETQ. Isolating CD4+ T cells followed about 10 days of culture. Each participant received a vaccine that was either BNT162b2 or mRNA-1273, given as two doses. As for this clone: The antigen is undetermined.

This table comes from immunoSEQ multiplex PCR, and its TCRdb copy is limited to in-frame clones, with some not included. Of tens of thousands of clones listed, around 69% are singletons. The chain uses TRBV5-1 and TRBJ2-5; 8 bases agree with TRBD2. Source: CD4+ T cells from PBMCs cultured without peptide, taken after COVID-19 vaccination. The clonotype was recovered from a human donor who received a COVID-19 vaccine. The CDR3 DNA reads TGCGCCAGCAGCTTAGCGGGGGCGGAGACCCAGTACTTC. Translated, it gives CASSLAGAETQYF. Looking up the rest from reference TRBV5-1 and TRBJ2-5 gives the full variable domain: KAGVTQTPRYLIKTRGQQVTLSCSPISGHRSVSWYQQTPGQGLQFLFEYFSETQRNKGNFPGRFSGRQFSNSRSEMNVSTLELGDSALYLCASSLAGAETQYFGPGTRLLVL.